The 17 T cell receptor beta chains listed next were all sequenced from one sample in a study of glioma-infiltrating T cells. Amplification of TCR alpha and beta CDR3 regions from RNA used iRepertoire nested multiplex PCR. TCRdb passed the multiplex PCR reads through MiXCR, listing each CDR3 protein once. Of under 200,000 distinct CDR3 sequences in the sample, around 45% were seen once. Sequencing was done on a sample of glioma tissue, nonneoplastic brain tissue, or PBMCs (not recorded which). The origin of the receptors is a human donor with low-grade glioma or glioblastoma, undergoing nonglioma brain surgery, or in good health (not recorded which).

This clonotype was seen many times. V usage is TRBV25-1 and J usage is TRBJ1-2, with D perhaps TRBD1 (6 bases). This CDR3 is 15 amino acids long. The V end was cut by 0 bases, the J end by 2 bases, with 10 bases between. Germline CDR1 reads MGHDK; CDR2 reads SYGVNS. The CDR3 DNA reads TGTGCCAGCAGTGAATACTTTGGGGGCAACTATGGCTACACCTTC. This sequence encodes CASSEYFGGNYGYTF.

Concerning this clonotype itself: A read error may account for a junction end that differs from germline. The CDR3 region has the DNA TGTGCCAGCAGCCCCGTGGCTAGCGGAGGGACAGATACGGAGTATTTT. This sequence encodes CASSPVASGGTDTEYF. The rearrangement joins TRBV7-2 to TRBJ2-3, with D perhaps TRBD1 or TRBD2 (7 bases each). The CDR3 has 16 residues. From germline, CDR1 is SGHTA and CDR2 FQGNSA.

For this clonotype: Being one base from a much bigger clone, this may be a read error. The chain uses TRBV6-2 or TRBV6-3 and TRBJ2-1; D not resolved. V lost 0 bases and J lost 5, with 11 bases in between. Germline V gives CDR1 MNHEY, CDR2 SVGEGT. CDR3 size: 15 residues. This chain's CDR3 is CASSYSQFSDNEQFF. The DNA for the CDR3 is TGTGCCAGCAGTTACTCCCAGTTTTCCGACAATGAGCAGTTCTTC.

This chain connects TRBV5-1 to TRBJ2-5; maybe TRBD1 (6 bases). V lost 4 bases and J lost 5, with 18 bases in between. The CDR3 covers 15 residues. Looked up from germline, CDR1 is SGHRS and CDR2 is YFSETQ. The CDR3 loop reads CASSKAGERVETQYF. CDR3 DNA sequence: TGCGCCAGCAGCAAGGCAGGGGAGCGCGTTGAGACCCAGTACTTC.

This clonotype came up many times. The rearrangement links TRBV20-1 to TRBJ2-3; possibly TRBD2 for D (6 bases). The CDR3 has 15 residues. Germline V gene sequence: CDR1 DFQATT, CDR2 SNEGSKA (reference sequence). Trimming removed 2 bases from V and 0 bases from J, with 12 bases in between. This chain's CDR3 is CSARTSSGSTDTQYF. The CDR3 nucleotides are TGCAGTGCTAGAACCAGTAGCGGTAGCACAGATACGCAGTATTTT.

Concerning this clonotype itself: A read error is possible here, since a much larger clone lies one base away. In DNA, the CDR3 is TGTGCCACCAGTGTGGCAGTCGTCGGCGAGCAGTACTTC. It codes for CATSVAVVGEQYF. The J gene is TRBJ2-7, the V gene TRBV24-1; no definite D call. V lost 5 bases, J lost 6 bases, and 13 bases lay in between. Germline V CDR1 and CDR2: KGHDR, SFDVKD. The CDR3 has 13 amino acids.

There are many counts of this clonotype. CDR3 in DNA: TGTGCCAGCAGCCAAATGGCGGATTCACCCCTCCACTTT. It encodes CASSQMADSPLHF. The chain links TRBV4-2 to TRBJ1-6, with unresolved D. Germline CDR1 reads LGHNA; CDR2 reads YNFKEQ. The CDR3 contains 13 residues. V was cut by 2 bases and J by 8 bases, with 7 bases left in between.

This clonotype was counted between two and nine times. The chain joins TRBV7-2 to TRBJ2-1; 14 bases map to TRBD2. After removal of 5 bases from V and 6 bases from J, the junction contained 15 bases not matched to a gene. CDR1 SGHTA and CDR2 FQGNSA come from the germline V gene. This CDR3 is built from 19 residues. CDR3 DNA sequence: TGTGCCAGCAGCAGGAGACGGGGACTAGCGGGAGTCATTACCAATGAGCAGTTCTTC. It yields the protein CASSRRRGLAGVITNEQFF.

To note about this clonotype: It may be a read error: a sequence one base away is much more abundant. The chain carries TRBV6-9 and TRBJ2-3, with 8 bases fitting TRBD2. Germline V gene lookup returns CDR1 MNHGY and CDR2 SVAAGI. V gave up 3 bases and J gave up 0 bases; unmatched junction bases: 8. The CDR3 is made up of 17 amino acids. This CDR3 reads CASSYDYAGGSTDTQYF. In DNA, the CDR3 is TGTGCCAGCAGTTACGATTATGCGGGGGGTAGCACAGATACGCAGTATTTT.

The chain links TRBV19 to TRBJ1-2, with 7 bases that match TRBD1. V lost 4 bases to trimming and J lost 5 bases; unmatched junction nucleotides: 7. The CDR3 has 14 amino acids. From germline, CDR1 is LNHDA and CDR2 SQIVND (reference sequence). The CDR3 reads CASSNQGEGYGYTF. Written as DNA, the CDR3 is TGTGCCAGTAGTAACCAGGGGGAAGGATATGGCTACACCTTC.

A note on this clonotype: A single base separates this from a much larger clone, so it may be a read error. The chain links TRBV3-1 to TRBJ2-1; 11 nucleotides align to TRBD2. Germline loops: CDR1 LGHDT, CDR2 YNNKEL (reference sequence). The junction had 7 bases not matched to a gene; V was cut back by 3 bases and J by 9 bases. CDR3 length: 15 amino acids. The CDR3 nucleotides read TGTGCCAGCAGCCAGACTAGCGGGAACGAAATTGAGCAGTTCTTC. It translates to CASSQTSGNEIEQFF.

In regard to this clonotype: A read error is possible here, since a much larger clone lies one base away. This chain connects TRBV28 to TRBJ2-3; perhaps TRBD2 as D (5 bases). The CDR3 totals 13 residues. Germline V gene sequence: CDR1 MDHEN, CDR2 SYDVKM. The CDR3 region is CASSFAGPDAQYF. The DNA for the CDR3 is TGTGCCAGCAGTTTCGCGGGCCCAGATGCGCAGTATTTT. Variable domain in full (rest from reference TRBV28 and TRBJ2-3): DVKVTQSSRYLVKRTGEKVFLECVQDMDHENMFWYRQDPGLGLRLIYFSYDVKMKEKGDIPEGYSVSREKKERFSLILESASTNQTSMYLCASSFAGPDAQYFGPGTRLTVL.

As for this clonotype: Just one base apart from a much larger clone, this may be a read error. V gene TRBV6-2 or TRBV6-3 combines with J gene TRBJ2-7, with 8 bases aligning to TRBD2. Losses at the gene ends were 5 bases for V and 1 base for J; bases not matched to a gene: 10. Per the germline V gene, CDR1 is MNHEY and CDR2 is SVGEGT. This CDR3 has 16 residues. CDR3 in DNA: TGTGCCAGCAGTGAGACTAGCGCGAGGATATCCTACGAGCAGTACTTC. Protein product: CASSETSARISYEQYF.

The J gene is TRBJ2-1, the V gene TRBV19; possible D gene TRBD1, 6 bases. V was cut by 9 bases and J by 7 bases, with 19 bases left in between. The CDR3 totals 14 residues. Germline V gene data show CDR1 as LNHDA and CDR2 as SQIVND (reference sequence). In DNA, the CDR3 is TGTGCCAGCAGCCAAGTTGGGGACAAGAATGAGCAGTTCTTC. The encoded protein is CASSQVGDKNEQFF.

For this clonotype: One junction end disagrees with the germline gene, perhaps due to a read error. The V call is TRBV6-5, the J call TRBJ2-7; 7 positions match TRBD1. This CDR3 is 14 amino acids long. Germline CDR1 reads MNHEY; CDR2 reads SVGAGI. This chain's CDR3 is CDSRFGTETCEQYF. CDR3 DNA sequence: TGTGACAGCCGCTTCGGGACAGAGACGTGCGAGCAGTACTTC.

This clonotype appeared many times. The V gene is TRBV5-1, the J gene TRBJ2-7; D is uncertain. Germline values: CDR1 SGHRS, CDR2 YFSETQ. Between the trimmed V and J ends, which lost 4 bases and 2 bases, there was a span of 10 bases. The CDR3 loop spans 13 amino acids. For the CDR3, the DNA is TGCGCCAGCAGCCTCACTCCTCCCTACGAGCAGTACTTC. This gives the protein CASSLTPPYEQYF.

This clonotype was picked up many times. This rearrangement joins TRBV3-1 to TRBJ2-5; a weak D match, TRBD1 (6 bases). Germline V lookup: CDR1 LGHDT, CDR2 YNNKEL (reference sequence). Trimming pared 7 bases from V and 7 bases from J, leaving 13 bases between. The CDR3 has 12 residues. The CDR3 DNA sequence: TGTGCCAGCACCCTACGAGGGGGGACCCAGTACTTC. Protein: CASTLRGGTQYF.